The present entry profiles one T cell receptor (beta chain) with its context. The data originate from a study of blood T cell repertoires in COVID-19. About the study: T cells, B-cell-depleted T cells, or PBMCs provided the cDNA or gDNA that served as material.

The assay was immunoSEQ multiplex PCR, and TCRdb's table has in-frame clones only and misses some. This table has under 95,000 clones, approximately 88% appearing once. CDR1 is SGHKS, CDR2 YYEKEE, per germline (reference sequence). V dropped 0 bases and J dropped 7 bases, with 8 bases sitting between them. The CDR3 is 13 residues long. The sequenced sample consisted of peripheral blood. The rearrangement uses TRBV5-5 and TRBJ2-1; D may be TRBD2 (6 bases). This TCR was recovered from a human donor in a cohort sampled during active COVID-19. The CDR3 DNA reads as TGTGCCAGCAGCTTGGACGGGAGAAATGAGCAGTTCTTC. Protein: CASSLDGRNEQFF. Based on the CDR3 plus reference TRBV5-5 and TRBJ2-1, the full variable domain is DAGVTQSPTHLIKTRGQQVTLRCSPISGHKSVSWYQQVLGQGPQFIFQYYEKEERGRGNFPDRFSARQFPNYSSELNVNALLLGDSALYLCASSLDGRNEQFFGPGTRLTVL.